These T cell receptor beta chains were read from a single sample in a study of T-cell memory formation after mild COVID-19. TCRdb used MiXCR to reprocess the 5' RACE reads, holding one entry per CDR3 protein. The table has 550,000 to 600,000 distinct CDR3 sequences, 17% seen once. The sequenced material came from PBMCs or a T cell subset sorted from them (not recorded which). All receptors come from an adult woman who had mild COVID-19 (a few samples of this study predate the infection). Cell type and time point are not known. The CDR3 runs from the conserved cysteine through the conserved F or W. The D gene is left open where the match is weak. Clone sizes are given selectively: once, few, many, or a class where the clone is expanded.

V gene	clone size	J gene	D gene	CDR3 protein	CDR3 DNA
TRBV29-1	.	TRBJ1-2	.	CSVEPDIRGGYTF	TGCAGCGTGGAACCCGACATCCGGGGGGGCTACACCTTC
TRBV5-1	few	TRBJ1-1	.	CASSSTTLDYNTEAFF	TGCGCCAGCAGCTCCACCACTCTTGACTACAACACTGAAGCTTTCTTT
TRBV6-2/TRBV6-3	few	TRBJ2-1	.	CASSYEHNEQFF	TGTGCCAGCAGTTATGAGCACAATGAGCAGTTCTTC
TRBV10-2	once	TRBJ2-2	.	CASSELAGTANTGELFF	TGCGCCAGCAGTGAGTTAGCCGGGACTGCCAACACCGGGGAGCTGTTTTTT
TRBV12-5	few	TRBJ1-1	.	CASGFGPGEAFF	TGTGCTAGTGGTTTCGGACCCGGCGAAGCTTTCTTT
TRBV20-1	once	TRBJ1-1	TRBD1	CSARNPGGFGARYLNTEAFF	TGCAGTGCTAGAAATCCAGGGGGTTTCGGGGCCCGATACTTGAACACTGAAGCTTTCTTT
TRBV2	.	TRBJ1-5	.	CASSEGGRTQPQHF	TGTGCCAGCAGTGAAGGAGGCCGCACTCAGCCCCAGCATTTT
TRBV7-8	few	TRBJ2-3	.	CASSLALLRGTDTQYF	TGTGCCAGCAGCTTAGCGCTCCTGCGGGGCACAGATACGCAGTATTTT
TRBV12-3/TRBV12-4	.	TRBJ1-1	.	CASSFRRPVESTEAFF	TGTGCCAGCAGTTTCAGACGACCTGTAGAAAGTACTGAAGCTTTCTTT
TRBV12-3/TRBV12-4	.	TRBJ2-7	.	CASSGRGGEQYF	TGTGCCAGCAGTGGGCGGGGTGGCGAGCAGTACTTC
TRBV4-3	.	TRBJ1-4	.	CASSQAGLSTGTNEKLFF	TGCGCCAGCAGCCAAGCGGGACTAAGTACGGGGACTAATGAAAAACTGTTTTTT
TRBV3-1	.	TRBJ1-2	.	CASTDRASNYGYTF	TGTGCCAGCACCGATCGGGCCTCTAACTATGGCTACACCTTC
TRBV6-5	many	TRBJ2-7	.	CASRLALGSYEQYF	TGTGCCAGCAGGCTAGCCCTTGGCAGTTACGAGCAGTACTTC
TRBV4-1	few	TRBJ2-6	.	CASSQAGSGANVLTF	TGCGCCAGCAGCCAAGCAGGGTCTGGGGCCAACGTCCTGACTTTC
TRBV7-8	few	TRBJ1-1	.	CASSFGTRNTEAFF	TGTGCCAGCAGCTTTGGGACTCGGAACACTGAAGCTTTCTTT
TRBV5-1	.	TRBJ2-2	.	CASSLAAGSTGELFF	TGCGCCAGCAGCTTGGCGGCCGGGTCGACCGGGGAGCTGTTTTTT
TRBV30	few	TRBJ2-7	.	CAWSVKGSSYEQYF	TGTGCCTGGAGTGTAAAGGGGAGCTCCTACGAGCAGTACTTC
TRBV6-6	few	TRBJ2-3	TRBD1	CASSPGGQGADTQYF	TGTGCCAGCAGCCCTGGCGGGCAGGGGGCAGATACGCAGTATTTT
TRBV20-1	few	TRBJ2-4	.	CSARRRADLKNIQYF	TGCAGTGCTAGGCGGAGAGCTGACCTCAAAAACATTCAGTACTTC
TRBV18	few	TRBJ1-4	.	CASSPTGGETNEKLFF	TGTGCCAGCTCACCAACGGGTGGAGAAACGAATGAAAAACTGTTTTTT
TRBV29-1	.	TRBJ1-2	.	CSVEPLSNYGYTF	TGCAGCGTTGAACCTCTATCTAACTATGGCTACACCTTC
TRBV7-2	.	TRBJ2-5	TRBD2	CASSLALGLAGVETQYF	TGTGCCAGCAGCTTAGCTTTGGGACTAGCGGGAGTAGAGACCCAGTACTTC
TRBV12-3/TRBV12-4	.	TRBJ1-1	.	CASSTMNTEAFF	TGTGCCAGCAGTACCATGAACACTGAAGCTTTCTTT
TRBV12-3/TRBV12-4	few	TRBJ2-7	TRBD2	CASSLWGSGSSYEQYF	TGTGCCAGCAGTCTCTGGGGTAGCGGGAGCTCCTACGAGCAGTACTTC
TRBV3-1	.	TRBJ2-1	TRBD1	CASSQSGQSYNEQFF	TGTGCCAGCAGCCAATCGGGACAGAGCTACAATGAGCAGTTCTTC
TRBV7-7	.	TRBJ2-2	.	CASSPRSEFDTGELFF	TGTGCTAGCAGCCCCCGCTCGGAGTTTGACACCGGGGAGCTGTTTTTT
TRBV20-1	many	TRBJ2-4	.	CSASEAVKNIQYF	TGCAGTGCTAGTGAGGCAGTGAAAAACATTCAGTACTTC
TRBV5-1	.	TRBJ2-1	.	CASSLVASGSSYNEQFF	TGCGCCAGCAGCTTGGTAGCCAGCGGAAGCTCCTACAATGAGCAGTTCTTC